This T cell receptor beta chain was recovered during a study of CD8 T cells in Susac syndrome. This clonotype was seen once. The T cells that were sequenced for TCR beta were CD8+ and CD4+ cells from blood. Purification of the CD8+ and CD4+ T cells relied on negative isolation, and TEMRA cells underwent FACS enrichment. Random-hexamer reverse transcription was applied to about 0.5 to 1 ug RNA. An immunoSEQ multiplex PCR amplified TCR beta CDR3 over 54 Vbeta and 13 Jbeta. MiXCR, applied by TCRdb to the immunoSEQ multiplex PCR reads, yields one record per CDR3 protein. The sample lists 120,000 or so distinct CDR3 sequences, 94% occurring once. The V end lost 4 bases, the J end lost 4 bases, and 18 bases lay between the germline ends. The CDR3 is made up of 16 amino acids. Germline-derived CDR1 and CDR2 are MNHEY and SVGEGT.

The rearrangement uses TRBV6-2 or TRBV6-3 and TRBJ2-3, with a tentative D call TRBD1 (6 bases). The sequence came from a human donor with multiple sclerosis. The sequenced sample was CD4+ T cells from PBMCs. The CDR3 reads CASSSLDRTGADTQYF. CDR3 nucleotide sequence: TGTGCCAGCAGTTCCCTCGACAGGACTGGGGCAGATACGCAGTATTTT.